The following is a T cell receptor beta chain sequence with its context. What it binds is not known. The sample originates from a study of cytomegalovirus exposure and HLA in healthy donors. Primers included in the PCR were 60 Vbeta and 13 Jbeta primers. Some clones are missing from TCRdb's copy, which holds only in-frame ones; the method was immunoSEQ multiplex PCR. The sample lists 130,000 to 150,000 clones, approximately 80% occurring once. Study-level points and caveats: Presence/absence analyses took donor sequencing depth as roughly uniform. A list of around 150 TCR beta chains associated with cytomegalovirus was given.

V was clipped by 10 bases and J by 7 bases; unmatched bases: 5. Germline values: CDR1 SNHLY, CDR2 FYNNEI. The CDR3 is 12 amino acids. Specimen: PBMCs. The sequence derives from a male donor in good health and CMV-seronegative. V and J are TRBV2 and TRBJ2-7; 12 bases match TRBD1. The chain's CDR3 is CATRDRGHEQYF. In nucleotides, the CDR3 is TGTGCCACCAGGGACAGGGGGCATGAGCAGTACTTC.